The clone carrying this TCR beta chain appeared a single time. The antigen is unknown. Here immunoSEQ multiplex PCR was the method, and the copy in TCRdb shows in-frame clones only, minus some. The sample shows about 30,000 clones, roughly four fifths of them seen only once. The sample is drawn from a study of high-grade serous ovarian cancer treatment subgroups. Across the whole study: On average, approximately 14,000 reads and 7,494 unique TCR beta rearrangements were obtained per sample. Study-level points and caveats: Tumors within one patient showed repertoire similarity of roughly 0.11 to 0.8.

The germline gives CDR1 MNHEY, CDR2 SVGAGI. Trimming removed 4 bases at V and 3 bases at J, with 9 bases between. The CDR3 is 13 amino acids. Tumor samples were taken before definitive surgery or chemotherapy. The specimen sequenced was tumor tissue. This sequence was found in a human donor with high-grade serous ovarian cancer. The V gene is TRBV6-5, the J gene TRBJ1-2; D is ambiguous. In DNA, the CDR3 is TGTGCCAGCAGTTGGCGCATGCACTATGGCTACACCTTC. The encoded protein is CASSWRMHYGYTF.